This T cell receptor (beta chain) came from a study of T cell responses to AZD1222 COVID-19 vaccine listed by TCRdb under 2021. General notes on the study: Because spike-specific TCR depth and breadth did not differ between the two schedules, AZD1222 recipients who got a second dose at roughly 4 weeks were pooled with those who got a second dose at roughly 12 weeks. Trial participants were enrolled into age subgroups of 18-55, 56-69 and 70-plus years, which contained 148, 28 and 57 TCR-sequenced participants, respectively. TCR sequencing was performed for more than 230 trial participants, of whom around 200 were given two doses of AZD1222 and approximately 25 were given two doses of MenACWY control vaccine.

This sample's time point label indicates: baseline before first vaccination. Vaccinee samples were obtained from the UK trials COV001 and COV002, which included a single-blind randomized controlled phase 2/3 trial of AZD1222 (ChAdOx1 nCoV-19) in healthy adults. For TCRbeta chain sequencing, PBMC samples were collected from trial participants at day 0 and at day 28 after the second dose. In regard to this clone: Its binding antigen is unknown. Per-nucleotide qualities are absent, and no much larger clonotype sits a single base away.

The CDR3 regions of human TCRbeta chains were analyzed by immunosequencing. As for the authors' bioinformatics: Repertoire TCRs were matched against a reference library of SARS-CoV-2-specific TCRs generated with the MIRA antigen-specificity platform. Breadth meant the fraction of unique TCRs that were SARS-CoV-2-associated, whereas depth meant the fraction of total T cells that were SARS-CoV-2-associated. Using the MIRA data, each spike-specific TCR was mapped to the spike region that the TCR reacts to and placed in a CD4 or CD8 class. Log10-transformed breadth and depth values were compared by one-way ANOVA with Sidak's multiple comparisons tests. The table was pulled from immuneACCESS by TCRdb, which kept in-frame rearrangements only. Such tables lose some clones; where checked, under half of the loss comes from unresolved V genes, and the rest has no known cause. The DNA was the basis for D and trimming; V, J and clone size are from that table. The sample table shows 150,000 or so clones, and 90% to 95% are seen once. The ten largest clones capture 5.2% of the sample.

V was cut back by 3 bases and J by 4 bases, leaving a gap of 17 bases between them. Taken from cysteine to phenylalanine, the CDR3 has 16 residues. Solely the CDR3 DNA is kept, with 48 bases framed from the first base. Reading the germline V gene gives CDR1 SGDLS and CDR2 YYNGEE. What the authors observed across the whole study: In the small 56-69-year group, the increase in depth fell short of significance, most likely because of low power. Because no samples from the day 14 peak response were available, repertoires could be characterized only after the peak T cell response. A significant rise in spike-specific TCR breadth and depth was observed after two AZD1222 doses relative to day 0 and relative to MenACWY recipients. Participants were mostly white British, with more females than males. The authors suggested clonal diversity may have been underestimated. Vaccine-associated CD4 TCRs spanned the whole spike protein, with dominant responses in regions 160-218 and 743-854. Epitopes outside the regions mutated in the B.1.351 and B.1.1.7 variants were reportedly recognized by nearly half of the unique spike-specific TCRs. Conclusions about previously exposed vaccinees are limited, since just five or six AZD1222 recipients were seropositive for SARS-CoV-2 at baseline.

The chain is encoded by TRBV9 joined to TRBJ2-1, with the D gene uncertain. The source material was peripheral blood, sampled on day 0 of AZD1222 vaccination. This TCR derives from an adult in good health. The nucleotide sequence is TGTGCCAGCAGCGGGTCAATAAGCGCCCGTTACAATGAGCAGTTCTTC. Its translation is CASSGSISARYNEQFF. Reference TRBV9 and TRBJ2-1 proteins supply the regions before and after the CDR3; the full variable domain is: DSGVTQTPKHLITATGQRVTLRCSPRSGDLSVYWYQQSLDQGLQFLIQYYNGEERAKGNILERFSAQQFPDLHSELNLSSLELGDSALYFCASSGSISARYNEQFFGPGTRLTVL.